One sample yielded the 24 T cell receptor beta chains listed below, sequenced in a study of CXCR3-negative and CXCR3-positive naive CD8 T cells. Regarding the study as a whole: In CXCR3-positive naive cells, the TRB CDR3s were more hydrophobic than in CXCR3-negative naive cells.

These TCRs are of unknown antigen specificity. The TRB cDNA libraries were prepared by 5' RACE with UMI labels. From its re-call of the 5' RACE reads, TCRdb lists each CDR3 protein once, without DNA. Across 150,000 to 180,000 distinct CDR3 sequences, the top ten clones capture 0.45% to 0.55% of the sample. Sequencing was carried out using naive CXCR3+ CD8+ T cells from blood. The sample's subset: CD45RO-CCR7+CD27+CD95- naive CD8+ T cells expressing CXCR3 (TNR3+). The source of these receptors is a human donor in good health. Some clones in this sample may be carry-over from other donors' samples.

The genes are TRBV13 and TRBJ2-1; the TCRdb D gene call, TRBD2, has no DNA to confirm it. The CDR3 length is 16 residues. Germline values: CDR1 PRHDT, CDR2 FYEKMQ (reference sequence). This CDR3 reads CASSSRTSGRGNEQFF.

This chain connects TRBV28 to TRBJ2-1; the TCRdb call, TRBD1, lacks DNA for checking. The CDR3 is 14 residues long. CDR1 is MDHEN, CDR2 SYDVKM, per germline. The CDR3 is CASSPRGPFNEQFF.

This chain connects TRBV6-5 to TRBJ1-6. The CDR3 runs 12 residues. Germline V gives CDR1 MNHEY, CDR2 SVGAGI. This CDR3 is CASSYPNSPLHF.

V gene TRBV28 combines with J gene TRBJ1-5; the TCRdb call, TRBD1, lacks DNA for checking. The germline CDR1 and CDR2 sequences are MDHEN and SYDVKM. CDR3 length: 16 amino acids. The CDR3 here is CASSLWGATVKQPQHF.

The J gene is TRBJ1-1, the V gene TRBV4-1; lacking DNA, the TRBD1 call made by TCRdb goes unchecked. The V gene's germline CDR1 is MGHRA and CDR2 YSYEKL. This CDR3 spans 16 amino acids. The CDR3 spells CASSQRGEGPNTEAFF.

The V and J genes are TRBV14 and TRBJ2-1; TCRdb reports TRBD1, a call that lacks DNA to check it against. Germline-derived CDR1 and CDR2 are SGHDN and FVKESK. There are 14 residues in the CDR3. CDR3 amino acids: CASSQDPLYNEQFF.

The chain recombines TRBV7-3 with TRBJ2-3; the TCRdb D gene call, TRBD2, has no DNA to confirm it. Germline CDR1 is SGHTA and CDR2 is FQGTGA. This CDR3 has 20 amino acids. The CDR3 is CASSSRAGTSGISSTDTQYF.

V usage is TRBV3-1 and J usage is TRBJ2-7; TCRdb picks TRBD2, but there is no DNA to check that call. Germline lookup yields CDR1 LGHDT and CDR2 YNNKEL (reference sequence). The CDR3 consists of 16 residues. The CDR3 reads CASSPGLAGGPNEQYF.

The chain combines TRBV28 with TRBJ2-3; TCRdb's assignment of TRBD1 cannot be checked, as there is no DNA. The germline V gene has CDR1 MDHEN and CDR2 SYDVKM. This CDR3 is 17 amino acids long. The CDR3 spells CASSLTARSFSTDTQYF.

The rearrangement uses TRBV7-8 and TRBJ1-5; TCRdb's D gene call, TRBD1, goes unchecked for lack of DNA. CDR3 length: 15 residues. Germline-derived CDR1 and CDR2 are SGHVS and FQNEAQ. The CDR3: CASSFYRAGNQPQHF.

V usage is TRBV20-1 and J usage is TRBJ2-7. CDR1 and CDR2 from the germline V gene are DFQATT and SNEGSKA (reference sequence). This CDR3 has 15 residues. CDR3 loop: CSARSYDASSYEQYF.

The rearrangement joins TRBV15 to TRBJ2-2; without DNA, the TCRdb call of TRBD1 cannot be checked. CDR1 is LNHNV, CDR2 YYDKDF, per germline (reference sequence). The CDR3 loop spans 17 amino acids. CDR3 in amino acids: CATSRDLAGSLTGELFF. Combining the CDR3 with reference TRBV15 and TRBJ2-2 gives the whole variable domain DAMVIQNPRYQVTQFGKPVTLSCSQTLNHNVMYWYQQKSSQAPKLLFHYYDKDFNNEADTPDNFQSRRPNTSFCFLDIRSPGLGDTAMYLCATSRDLAGSLTGELFFGEGSRLTVL.

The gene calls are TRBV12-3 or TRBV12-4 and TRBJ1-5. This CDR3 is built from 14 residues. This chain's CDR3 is CASSLLQSNQPQHF.

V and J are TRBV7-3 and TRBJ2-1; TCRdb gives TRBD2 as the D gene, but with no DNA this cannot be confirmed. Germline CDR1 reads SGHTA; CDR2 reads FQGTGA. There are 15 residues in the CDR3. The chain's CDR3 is CASSRDWSSGSRQFF.

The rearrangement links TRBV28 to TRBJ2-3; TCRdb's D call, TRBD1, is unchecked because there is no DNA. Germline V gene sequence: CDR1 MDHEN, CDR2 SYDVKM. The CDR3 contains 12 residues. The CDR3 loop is CASSWGADTQYF.

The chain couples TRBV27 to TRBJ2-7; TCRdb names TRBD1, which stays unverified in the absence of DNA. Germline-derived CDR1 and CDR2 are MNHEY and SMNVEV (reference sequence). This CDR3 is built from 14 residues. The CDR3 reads CASSNRQGAYEQYF.

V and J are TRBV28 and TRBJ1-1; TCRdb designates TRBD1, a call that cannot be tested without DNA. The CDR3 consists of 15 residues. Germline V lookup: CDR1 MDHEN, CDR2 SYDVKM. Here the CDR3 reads CASSLLGTGDTEAFF.

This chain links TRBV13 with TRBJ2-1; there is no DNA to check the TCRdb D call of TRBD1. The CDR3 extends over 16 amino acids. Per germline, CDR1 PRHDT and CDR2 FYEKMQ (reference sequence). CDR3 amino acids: CASSLLGGSSYNEQFF.

The CDR3 protein is CSASGAYNEQFF. The V call is TRBV20-1, the J call TRBJ2-1; TCRdb designates TRBD1, a call that cannot be tested without DNA. The CDR3 has 12 amino acids. Germline CDR1 and CDR2: DFQATT and SNEGSKA (reference sequence).

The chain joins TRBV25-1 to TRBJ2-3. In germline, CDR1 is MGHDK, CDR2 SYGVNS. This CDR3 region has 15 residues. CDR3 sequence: CASSESASSTDTQYF. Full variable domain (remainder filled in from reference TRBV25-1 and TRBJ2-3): EADIYQTPRYLVIGTGKKITLECSQTMGHDKMYWYQQDPGMELHLIHYSYGVNSTEKGDLSSESTVSRIRTEHFPLTLESARPSHTSQYLCASSESASSTDTQYFGPGTRLTVL.

The CDR3 spells CASSLGGSPLHF. The chain couples TRBV5-6 to TRBJ1-6. This CDR3 has 12 amino acids. Germline V gives CDR1 SGHDT, CDR2 YYEEEE.

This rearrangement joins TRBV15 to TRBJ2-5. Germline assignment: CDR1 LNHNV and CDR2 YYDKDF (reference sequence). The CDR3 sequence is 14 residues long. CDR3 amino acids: CATSRADQQETQYF. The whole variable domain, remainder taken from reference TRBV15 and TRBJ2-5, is DAMVIQNPRYQVTQFGKPVTLSCSQTLNHNVMYWYQQKSSQAPKLLFHYYDKDFNNEADTPDNFQSRRPNTSFCFLDIRSPGLGDTAMYLCATSRADQQETQYFGPGTRLLVL.

This chain's CDR3 is CASSRRTEKYNEQFF. The chain uses TRBV7-9 and TRBJ2-1. CDR3 length: 15 amino acids. Germline values: CDR1 SEHNR, CDR2 FQNEAQ (reference sequence).

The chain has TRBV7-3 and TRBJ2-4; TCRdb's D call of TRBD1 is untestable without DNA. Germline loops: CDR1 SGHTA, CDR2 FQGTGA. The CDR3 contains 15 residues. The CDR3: CANSQGQGAPNIQYF.